This T cell receptor (beta chain) was profiled in a study of blood T cell repertoires in COVID-19. The wider study: From the United States, Italy and Spain came samples of acute and convalescent COVID-19. T cells, B-cell-depleted T cells, or PBMCs provided the cDNA or gDNA that served as material.

Authors' methods: Amplified reference gene primers provided the basis for estimating nucleated cell counts. Assay used: immunoSEQ multiplex PCR; TCRdb lists only in-frame clones, some missing. V and J calls and clone size are as listed in that table; D and trimming were resolved from the DNA. The sample records fewer than 250,000 clones, approximately 84% being singletons. The CDR3 sequence is 15 residues long. Germline V gene sequence: CDR1 LNHDA, CDR2 SQIVND (reference sequence). V shed 4 bases and J shed 4 bases, with 16 bases lying between them. This TCR derives from an elderly woman with acute or convalescent COVID-19. This sequence joins TRBV19 and TRBJ2-5; tentative D call: TRBD2 (6 bases). Material: peripheral blood. CDR3 in amino acids: CASSREAGAPETQYF. In nucleotides, the CDR3 is TGTGCCAGTAGTAGGGAGGCCGGGGCCCCAGAGACCCAGTACTTC.